Each of the 6 T cell receptor beta chains below was sequenced from the same sample in a study of beta chain features in type 1 diabetes. No cognate antigen is known for these TCRs. Sequenced material consisted of expressed TCRB transcripts (all of the isolated RNA was reverse transcribed). Clones were sequenced by immunoSEQ multiplex PCR, and TCRdb holds only the in-frame ones, with some missing. The data show 600,000 or so clones, roughly 13% seen once. Overall study findings and caveats: People with Type 1 diabetes carried modestly yet significantly shorter TCRB CDR3s in all four CD4+ subsets.

Sample: naive CD4+ T cells from blood. The receptors here all came from a man aged 18 to 29 with type 1 diabetes.

The rearrangement uses TRBV7-9 and TRBJ2-7; D might be TRBD1 (6 bases). V lost 1 base to trimming and J lost 6 bases, with 16 bases between them. The CDR3 has 15 residues. Per germline, CDR1 SEHNR and CDR2 FQNEAQ (reference sequence). This chain's CDR3 is CASSLDPGVVSEQYF. As DNA, the CDR3 is TGTGCCAGCAGCTTAGACCCAGGGGTGGTCTCCGAGCAGTACTTC. Full variable domain (remainder filled in from reference TRBV7-9 and TRBJ2-7): DTGVSQNPRHKITKRGQNVTFRCDPISEHNRLYWYRQTLGQGPEFLTYFQNEAQLEKSRLLSDRFSAERPKGSFSTLEIQRTEQGDSAMYLCASSLDPGVVSEQYFGPGTRLTVT.

This clone appeared a few times. The chain couples TRBV9 to TRBJ2-1; 9 nucleotides match TRBD2. This CDR3 is 16 amino acids long. Germline assignment: CDR1 SGDLS and CDR2 YYNGEE. The V gene end was trimmed by 6 bases and the J gene end by 3 bases; junction bases not matched to a gene: 10. CDR3 bases: TGTGCCAGCACGTCGTCCGGAGCGGGAGGCTACAATGAGCAGTTCTTC. Translating it yields CASTSSGAGGYNEQFF.

The CDR3 DNA reads TGTGCCAGCAGCTTGGGGGGCGGGAGTACGACCTCCTACGAGCAGTACTTC. Its translation is CASSLGGGSTTSYEQYF. J is TRBJ2-7 and V is TRBV5-4; TRBD2 aligns across 7 bases. The CDR3 has 17 residues. Germline V gives CDR1 SGHNT, CDR2 YYREEE (reference sequence). The trim removed 0 bases at V and 0 bases at J, leaving 9 bases unmatched. The whole variable domain, filled in from reference TRBV5-4 and TRBJ2-7, reads ETGVTQSPTHLIKTRGQQVTLRCSSQSGHNTVSWYQQALGQGPQFIFQYYREEENGRGNFPPRFSGLQFPNYSSELNVNALELDDSALYLCASSLGGGSTTSYEQYFGPGTRLTVT.

In its sample, this clone was seen a few times. The chain recombines TRBV7-2 with TRBJ1-4; 7 nucleotides match TRBD1. Trimming took 8 bases from V and 4 from J; bases not matched to a gene: 7. The CDR3 is 14 amino acids. Germline V gene lookup returns CDR1 SGHTA and CDR2 FQGNSA. The CDR3 sequence: CASSGQVFNEKLFF. CDR3 coding DNA: TGTGCCAGCTCCGGACAGGTTTTTAATGAAAAACTGTTTTTT.

This clone was seen a few times. The chain recombines TRBV28 with TRBJ1-2; TRBD1 matches 9 bases. V was clipped by 2 bases and J by 3 bases; unmatched bases: 4. Per germline, CDR1 MDHEN and CDR2 SYDVKM. This CDR3 has 15 amino acids. CDR3 DNA: TGTGCCAGCAGTTTACTACAGGGGGCGGACTATGGCTACACCTTC. Its translation is CASSLLQGADYGYTF.

This clone was picked up a small number of times. The V gene is TRBV10-3, the J gene TRBJ2-1, with TRBD2 matching 13 bases. Unmatched junction bases numbered 11, after V lost 6 bases and J lost 6 bases. The CDR3 extends over 17 amino acids. In germline, CDR1 is ENHRY, CDR2 SYGVKD. CDR3 amino acids: CAISRKGLAGEGNEQFF. The CDR3 DNA reads TGTGCCATCAGCAGAAAAGGACTAGCGGGAGAAGGCAATGAGCAGTTCTTC.